These 3 T cell receptor beta chains were sequenced from one sample in a study of cytomegalovirus exposure and HLA in healthy donors. 60 Vbeta and 13 Jbeta primers were used in PCR. The method was immunoSEQ multiplex PCR; TCRdb's version includes in-frame clones alone and lacks a portion of them. Among around 110,000 clones listed, roughly four fifths were seen once. Sequenced: PBMCs. The receptors come from a woman in her late teens or twenties in good health and CMV-seronegative.

This sequence joins TRBV28 and TRBJ1-3; no definite D call. The CDR3 totals 14 residues. V lost 3 bases, J lost 0 bases, and 6 bases lay in between. The germline V gene encodes CDR1 MDHEN and CDR2 SYDVKM. The CDR3 is CASSLSGSGNTIYF. The DNA of the CDR3 is TGTGCCAGCAGTTTGTCAGGCTCTGGAAACACCATATATTTT.

The genes are TRBV10-3 and TRBJ1-3; 8 bases align to TRBD1. CDR3 length: 16 amino acids. Germline V gene data show CDR1 as ENHRY and CDR2 as SYGVKD. V was pared by 0 bases and J by 3 bases, with 4 bases of the junction left unmatched. For the CDR3, the DNA is TGTGCCATCAGTGAGTCGACAGGGGATCGTGGAAACACCATATATTTT. Encoded protein: CAISESTGDRGNTIYF.

Only one count was recorded for this clone. The rearrangement uses TRBV5-1 and TRBJ1-1; 7 nucleotides align to TRBD1. This CDR3 spans 13 amino acids. V lost 4 bases to trimming and J lost 6 bases; unmatched junction nucleotides: 6. CDR1 is SGHRS, CDR2 YFSETQ, per germline. CDR3 residues: CASSRGQLAEAFF. The CDR3 DNA reads as TGCGCCAGCAGCCGGGGACAGCTAGCTGAAGCTTTCTTT.